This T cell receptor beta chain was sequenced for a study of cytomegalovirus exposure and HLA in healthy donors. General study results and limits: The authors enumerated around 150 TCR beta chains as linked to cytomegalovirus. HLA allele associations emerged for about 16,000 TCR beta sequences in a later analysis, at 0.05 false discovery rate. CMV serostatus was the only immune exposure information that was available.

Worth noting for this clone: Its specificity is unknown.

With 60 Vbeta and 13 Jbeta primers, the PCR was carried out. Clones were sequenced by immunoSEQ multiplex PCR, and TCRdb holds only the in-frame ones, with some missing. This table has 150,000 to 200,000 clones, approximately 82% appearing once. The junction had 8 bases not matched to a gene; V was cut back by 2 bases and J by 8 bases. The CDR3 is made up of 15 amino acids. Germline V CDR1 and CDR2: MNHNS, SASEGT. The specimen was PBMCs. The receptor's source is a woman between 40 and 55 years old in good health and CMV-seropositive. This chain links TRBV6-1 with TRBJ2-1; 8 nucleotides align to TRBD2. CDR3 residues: CASSELVTSVHEQFF. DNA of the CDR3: TGTGCCAGCAGTGAATTGGTGACTAGCGTTCATGAGCAGTTCTTC.